The 21 T cell receptor beta chains presented below share a single source sample, sequenced in a study of regulatory T cells in long-lasting Graves disease. Investigators prepared the TCR beta libraries by applying iRepertoire HTBI primers and Arm-PCR of CDR3 regions. Each CDR3 protein gets one entry after TCRdb re-called the multiplex PCR reads with MiXCR. Of about 530,000 distinct CDR3 sequences detected, about 16% appear once; the ten largest clones hold roughly 25%. The time point: newly diagnosed GD, antithyroid drugs for less than 3 months. RNA isolated from PBMCs was used to make the TCR library. The same data also went into a second study, on T cells in Graves' hyperthyroidism and ophthalmopathy.

The sequenced sample was peripheral blood mononuclear cells (PBMCs), obtained at new diagnosis, from a patient treated with antithyroid drugs. Receptor source: a woman aged 40-60 years with Graves disease.

This clonotype has more than one count but fewer than ten. The V gene is TRBV20-1, the J gene TRBJ1-2; D not resolved. This CDR3 has 14 residues. Trimming took 0 bases from V and 4 from J, leaving 12 bases between them. The V gene's germline CDR1 is DFQATT and CDR2 SNEGSKA (reference sequence). The CDR3 DNA follows: TGCAGTGCTAGAGATCCCTTGAGCGGCTATGGCTACACCTTC. It encodes CSARDPLSGYGYTF.

As to this clonotype: A much larger clone is a single base away; this may be a read error. The chain employs TRBV29-1 and TRBJ1-1, with a possible D match to TRBD1 (5 bases). V lost 6 bases to trimming and J lost 1 base, with 9 bases between them. Germline CDR1 SQVTM, CDR2 ANQGSEA. CDR3 length: 12 residues. CDR3 bases: TGCAGCGTCGCCGACAGGAACACTGAAGCTTTCTTT. It is translated as CSVADRNTEAFF.

The sample holds a few counts of this clonotype. The J gene is TRBJ1-1, the V gene TRBV29-1, with D perhaps TRBD1 (5 bases). CDR1 is SQVTM and CDR2 is ANQGSEA in the germline V gene. The CDR3 is 14 residues long. The CDR3 DNA reads TGCAGTTATTTCTCGGGGGGGTCGAACACTGAAGCTTTCTTT. Residues: CSYFSGGSNTEAFF.

The chain joins TRBV4-1 to TRBJ1-5; tentatively, D is TRBD1 (5 bases). The V gene's germline CDR1 is MGHRA and CDR2 YSYEKL. CDR3 length: 17 amino acids. Trimming stripped 0 bases from V and 0 bases from J, with 12 bases between. CDR3 coding DNA: TGCGCCAGCAGCCAAGATGGAGGGGCTTATAGCAATCAGCCCCAGCATTTT. It is translated as CASSQDGGAYSNQPQHF.

The table lists this clonotype with many counts. A read error may account for a junction end that differs from germline. The chain uses TRBV5-1 and TRBJ1-1; D is possibly TRBD1 (6 bases). This CDR3 contains 14 residues. CDR1 is SGHRS and CDR2 is YFSETQ in the germline V gene. The CDR3 nucleotides are TGTGCCAGCAGCTTGGGGGCCATGAACACTGAAGCTTTCTTT. Amino acid sequence: CASSLGAMNTEAFF. Looking up the rest from reference TRBV5-1 and TRBJ1-1 gives the full variable domain: KAGVTQTPRYLIKTRGQQVTLSCSPISGHRSVSWYQQTPGQGLQFLFEYFSETQRNKGNFPGRFSGRQFSNSRSEMNVSTLELGDSALYLCASSLGAMNTEAFFGQGTRLTVV.

Ten or more counts support this clonotype. The rearrangement links TRBV6-5 to TRBJ2-3; possibly TRBD2 for D (5 bases). Germline-derived CDR1 and CDR2 are MNHEY and SVGAGI. CDR3 length equals 18 residues. V lost 0 bases and J 0 bases, leaving 16 bases between the germline ends. The CDR3 DNA is TGTGCCAGCAGTTACTCGACGGGTCAGAGGGCTAGCACAGATACGCAGTATTTT. Translating it yields CASSYSTGQRASTDTQYF.

A note on this clonotype: A much larger clone sits a single nucleotide away, making a read error possible. The chain recombines TRBV12-3 or TRBV12-4 with TRBJ1-2, with D possibly TRBD1 on 6 matching bases. The CDR3 extends over 12 amino acids. CDR3 protein: CASSLGGLGCTF. CDR3 coding DNA: TGTGCCAGCAGTTTGGGGGGGCTCGGCTGCACCTTC.

The CDR3 sequence: CASSEAPQRRTLSYEQYF. The CDR3 coding sequence is TGTGCCAGCAGTGAAGCGCCCCAGAGAAGAACGTTATCCTACGAGCAGTACTTC. The chain carries TRBV6-1 and TRBJ2-7; no definite D call. Deletions cut 0 bases from V and 1 base from J, with 19 bases between. Germline V gene data show CDR1 as MNHNS and CDR2 as SASEGT. This CDR3 comprises 18 residues.

V is TRBV6-1 and J is TRBJ2-7; D is perhaps TRBD1 (6 bases). The V end was cut by 3 bases, the J end by 3 bases, with 15 bases between. Germline V gene data show CDR1 as MNHNS and CDR2 as SASEGT. The CDR3 runs to 15 residues. CDR3 nucleotide sequence: TGTGCCAGCAGTGAGTATGACAGGACGGGCTACGAGCAGTACTTC. This codes for CASSEYDRTGYEQYF.

This clonotype has more than one count but fewer than ten. The CDR3 nucleotides read TGTGCCAGCAGCACCGCCGGGACAGGGTTCAATGAGCAGTTCTTC. Translating it yields CASSTAGTGFNEQFF. The chain couples TRBV9 to TRBJ2-1, with 9 bases lining up with TRBD1. Germline CDR1 reads SGDLS; CDR2 reads YYNGEE. J lost 6 bases, V lost 4 bases, and 8 bases had no gene match. The CDR3 runs 15 residues.

This clonotype was counted between two and nine times. This chain joins TRBV6-5 and TRBJ2-5, with 7 positions matching TRBD2. The CDR3 is 15 amino acids. Germline lookup yields CDR1 MNHEY and CDR2 SVGAGI. V was clipped by 2 bases and J by 3 bases; unmatched bases: 6. The CDR3 sequence is CASSYAWGGKETQYF. In nucleotides, the CDR3 is TGTGCCAGCAGTTACGCCTGGGGAGGGAAAGAGACCCAGTACTTC.

This rearrangement joins TRBV20-1 to TRBJ2-1, with D unclear. The germline V and J ends were trimmed by 3 bases and 8 bases, with 11 bases remaining between them. This CDR3 is 12 amino acids long. Germline V gene data show CDR1 as DFQATT and CDR2 as SNEGSKA (reference sequence). The DNA for the CDR3 is TGCAGTGCTAGCCCCCAGCTTGATGAGCAGTTCTTC. Translated, it gives CSASPQLDEQFF.

This clonotype was seen more than once but under ten times. The chain employs TRBV10-1 and TRBJ2-1; D possibly corresponds to TRBD2 (6 bases). There are 16 residues in the CDR3. Between the trimmed V and J ends, which lost 4 bases and 3 bases, there was a span of 16 bases. Per the germline V gene, CDR1 is WNHNN and CDR2 is SYGVQD (reference sequence). In DNA, the CDR3 is TGCGCCAGCAGTGGGGCCTCAGCGGGCGACTACAATGAGCAGTTCTTC. Translation gives CASSGASAGDYNEQFF.

This clonotype came up a few times. The V gene is TRBV4-1, the J gene TRBJ2-2, with 9 bases lining up with TRBD1. Looked up from germline, CDR1 is MGHRA and CDR2 is YSYEKL. V lost 4 bases, J lost 6 bases, and 12 bases stayed unmatched. The CDR3 covers 17 residues. For the CDR3, the DNA is TGCGCCAGCAGCCCTTTAACCGGGACAGGGCCGGCCGGGGAGCTGTTTTTT. Protein sequence: CASSPLTGTGPAGELFF.

This clonotype was found a few times. The chain employs TRBV9 and TRBJ2-1; 11 bases match TRBD1. This CDR3 has 16 amino acids. The V and J ends lost 4 bases and 9 bases, in that order; junction bases with no gene match: 12. Per germline, CDR1 SGDLS and CDR2 YYNGEE. The CDR3 DNA reads TGTGCCAGCAGCACCCGGAGGACAGGGGGCACGGGTGAGCAGTTCTTC. This sequence encodes CASSTRRTGGTGEQFF.

This sequence joins TRBV11-3 and TRBJ2-6, with TRBD1 matching over 9 bases. Germline V gene data show CDR1 as SGHNT and CDR2 as YENEEA. The V and J ends lost 0 bases and 4 bases, in that order; junction bases with no gene match: 7. The length of the CDR3 is 18 residues. The CDR3 bases are TGTGCCAGCAGCTTAGATACACAGGGGGCATCCGGGGCCAACGTCCTGACTTTC. It translates to CASSLDTQGASGANVLTF.

The chain carries TRBV3-1 and TRBJ2-7, with TRBD2 matching 8 bases. Germline-derived CDR1 and CDR2 are LGHDT and YNNKEL (reference sequence). J was trimmed by 1 base and V by 0 bases; bases with no gene match: 2. This CDR3 comprises 15 residues. CDR3 DNA: TGTGCCAGCAGCCAAGAGCCGGGAGGGTCCTACGAGCAGTACTTC. This codes for CASSQEPGGSYEQYF.

This clonotype was seen at least ten times. The CDR3 loop is CASSLEGLQTEKKLFF. In nucleotides, the CDR3 is TGCGCCAGCAGCTTGGAAGGGCTACAGACGGAGAAAAAACTGTTTTTT. V is TRBV5-1 and J is TRBJ1-4, with no clear D. Trimming removed 0 bases from V and 9 bases from J, with 18 bases in between. The CDR3 sequence is 16 residues long. Germline-derived CDR1 and CDR2 are SGHRS and YFSETQ.

The rearrangement uses TRBV11-2 and TRBJ1-1; D is unresolved. This CDR3 region has 15 residues. Germline lookup yields CDR1 SGHAT and CDR2 FQNNGV. The germline V and J ends were trimmed by 2 bases and 4 bases, with 14 bases remaining between them. The CDR3 nucleotides are TGTGCCAGCAGCTTACGGACTTCGACGAGCACTGAAGCTTTCTTT. It encodes CASSLRTSTSTEAFF.

This chain connects TRBV5-6 to TRBJ2-2; no reliable D call. This CDR3 is built from 15 residues. V was trimmed by 2 bases and J by 3 bases, leaving 11 bases between them. Germline V gives CDR1 SGHDT, CDR2 YYEEEE. CDR3 loop: CASSLLIRDTGELFF. The CDR3 DNA reads as TGTGCCAGCAGCTTATTAATCCGGGACACCGGGGAGCTGTTTTTT.

The chain couples TRBV20-1 to TRBJ2-3, with TRBD2 matching 8 bases. Germline lookup yields CDR1 DFQATT and CDR2 SNEGSKA (reference sequence). The V and J ends lost 1 base and 5 bases, in that order; junction bases with no gene match: 8. This CDR3 contains 15 residues. The CDR3 sequence: CSARAGSGGLDTQYF. DNA of the CDR3: TGCAGTGCTAGAGCCGGGTCGGGGGGGCTAGATACGCAGTATTTT.